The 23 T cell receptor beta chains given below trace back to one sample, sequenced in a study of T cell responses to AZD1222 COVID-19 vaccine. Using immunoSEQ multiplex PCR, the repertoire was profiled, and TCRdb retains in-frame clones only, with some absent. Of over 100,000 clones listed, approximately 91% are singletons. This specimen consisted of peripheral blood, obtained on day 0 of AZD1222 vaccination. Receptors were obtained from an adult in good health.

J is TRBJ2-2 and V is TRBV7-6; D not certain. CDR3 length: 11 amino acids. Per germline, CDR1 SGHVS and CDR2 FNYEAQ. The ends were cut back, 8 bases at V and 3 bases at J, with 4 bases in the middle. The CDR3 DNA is TGTGCCAGCGGGGACACCGGGGAGCTGTTTTTT. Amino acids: CASGDTGELFF.

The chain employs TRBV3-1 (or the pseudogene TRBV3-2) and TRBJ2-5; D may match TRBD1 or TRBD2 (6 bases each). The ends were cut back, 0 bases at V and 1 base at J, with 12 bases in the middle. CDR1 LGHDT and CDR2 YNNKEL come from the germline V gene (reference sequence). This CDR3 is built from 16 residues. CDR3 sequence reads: CASSQDKRGPQETQYF. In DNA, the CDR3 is TGTGCCAGCAGCCAAGATAAACGGGGGCCCCAAGAGACCCAGTACTTC.

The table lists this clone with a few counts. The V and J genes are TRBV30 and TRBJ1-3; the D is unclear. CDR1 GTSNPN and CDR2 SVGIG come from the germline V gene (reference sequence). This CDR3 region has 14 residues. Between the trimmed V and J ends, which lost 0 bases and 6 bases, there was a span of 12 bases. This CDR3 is CAWSVAGMVNTIYF. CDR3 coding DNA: TGTGCCTGGAGTGTAGCGGGAATGGTAAACACCATATATTTT.

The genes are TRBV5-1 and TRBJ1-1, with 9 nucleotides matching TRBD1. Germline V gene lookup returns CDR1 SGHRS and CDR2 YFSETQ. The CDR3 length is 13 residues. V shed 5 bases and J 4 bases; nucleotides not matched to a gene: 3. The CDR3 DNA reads TGCGCCAGCAGGGGACAGGGAACCACTGAAGCTTTCTTT. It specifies CASRGQGTTEAFF. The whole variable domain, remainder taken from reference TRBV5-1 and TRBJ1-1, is KAGVTQTPRYLIKTRGQQVTLSCSPISGHRSVSWYQQTPGQGLQFLFEYFSETQRNKGNFPGRFSGRQFSNSRSEMNVSTLELGDSALYLCASRGQGTTEAFFGQGTRLTVV.

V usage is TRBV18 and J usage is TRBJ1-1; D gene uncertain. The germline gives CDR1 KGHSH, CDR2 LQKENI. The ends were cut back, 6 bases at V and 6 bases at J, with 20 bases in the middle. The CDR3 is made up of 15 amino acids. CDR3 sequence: CASSSSYAPLSEAFF. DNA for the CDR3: TGTGCCAGCTCTAGCAGCTACGCCCCCTTATCTGAAGCTTTCTTT.

DNA for the CDR3: TGCGCCAGCAGCTCGACAGGGAGCGATGGAAACACCATATATTTT. Translation: CASSSTGSDGNTIYF. The V call is TRBV5-1, the J call TRBJ1-3; the match to TRBD1 covers 7 bases. J gave up 3 bases and V 3 bases, and 6 bases lay outside the gene matches. The CDR3 sequence is 15 residues long. Germline CDR1 SGHRS, CDR2 YFSETQ. Full variable domain (rest looked up from reference TRBV5-1 and TRBJ1-3): KAGVTQTPRYLIKTRGQQVTLSCSPISGHRSVSWYQQTPGQGLQFLFEYFSETQRNKGNFPGRFSGRQFSNSRSEMNVSTLELGDSALYLCASSSTGSDGNTIYFGEGSWLTVV.

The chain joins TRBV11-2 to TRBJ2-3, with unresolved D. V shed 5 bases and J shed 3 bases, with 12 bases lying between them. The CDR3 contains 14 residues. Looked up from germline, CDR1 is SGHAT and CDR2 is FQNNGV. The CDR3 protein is CASSPWTDTDTQYF. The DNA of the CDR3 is TGTGCCAGCAGCCCCTGGACGGATACAGATACGCAGTATTTT. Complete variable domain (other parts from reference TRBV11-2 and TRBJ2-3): EAGVAQSPRYKIIEKRQSVAFWCNPISGHATLYWYQQILGQGPKLLIQFQNNGVVDDSQLPKDRFSAERLKGVDSTLKIQPAKLEDSAVYLCASSPWTDTDTQYFGPGTRLTVL.

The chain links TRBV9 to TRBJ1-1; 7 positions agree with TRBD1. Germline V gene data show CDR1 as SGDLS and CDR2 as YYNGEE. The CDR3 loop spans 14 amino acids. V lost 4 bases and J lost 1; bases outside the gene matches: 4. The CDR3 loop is CASSPQGGNTEAFF. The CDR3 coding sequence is TGTGCCAGCAGCCCCCAGGGGGGGAACACTGAAGCTTTCTTT.

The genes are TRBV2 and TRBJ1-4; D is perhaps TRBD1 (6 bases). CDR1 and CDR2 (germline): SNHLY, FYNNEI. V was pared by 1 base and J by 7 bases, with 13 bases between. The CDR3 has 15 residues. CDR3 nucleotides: TGTGCCAGCAGTGAAGGGGGGGCGAAGAGTGAAAAACTGTTTTTT. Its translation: CASSEGGAKSEKLFF.

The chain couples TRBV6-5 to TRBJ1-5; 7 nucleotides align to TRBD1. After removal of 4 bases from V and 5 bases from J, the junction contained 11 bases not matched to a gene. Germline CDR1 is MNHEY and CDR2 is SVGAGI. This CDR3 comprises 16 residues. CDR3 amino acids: CASSWGGGTDYQPQHF. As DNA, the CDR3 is TGTGCCAGCAGTTGGGGAGGGGGGACAGACTATCAGCCCCAGCATTTT.

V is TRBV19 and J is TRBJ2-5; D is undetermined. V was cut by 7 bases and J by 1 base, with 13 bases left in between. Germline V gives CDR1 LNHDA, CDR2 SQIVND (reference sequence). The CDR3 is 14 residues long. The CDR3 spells CASNIWVGQETQYF. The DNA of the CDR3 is TGTGCCAGTAATATCTGGGTTGGCCAAGAGACCCAGTACTTC.

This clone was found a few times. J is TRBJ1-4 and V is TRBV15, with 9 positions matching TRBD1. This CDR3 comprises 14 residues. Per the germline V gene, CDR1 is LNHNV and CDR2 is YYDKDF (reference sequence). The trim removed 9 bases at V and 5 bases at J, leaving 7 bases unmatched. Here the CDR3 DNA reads TGTGCCACATCGGCCGGGACAGGGAATGAAAAACTGTTTTTT. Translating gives CATSAGTGNEKLFF. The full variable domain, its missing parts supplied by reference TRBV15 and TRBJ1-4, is DAMVIQNPRYQVTQFGKPVTLSCSQTLNHNVMYWYQQKSSQAPKLLFHYYDKDFNNEADTPDNFQSRRPNTSFCFLDIRSPGLGDTAMYLCATSAGTGNEKLFFGSGTQLSVL.

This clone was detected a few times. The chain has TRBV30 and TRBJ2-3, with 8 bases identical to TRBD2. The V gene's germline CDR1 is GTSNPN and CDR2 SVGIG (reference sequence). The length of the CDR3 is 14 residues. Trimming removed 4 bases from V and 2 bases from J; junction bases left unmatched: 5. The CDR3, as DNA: TGTGCCTGGACGGGCGGGGGGAACACAGATACGCAGTATTTT. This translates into CAWTGGGNTDTQYF.

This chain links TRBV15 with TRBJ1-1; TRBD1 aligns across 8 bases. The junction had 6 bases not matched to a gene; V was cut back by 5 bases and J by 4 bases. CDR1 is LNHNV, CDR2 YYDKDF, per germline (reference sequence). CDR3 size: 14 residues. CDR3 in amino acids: CATSFGQGGTEAFF. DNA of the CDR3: TGTGCCACCAGCTTCGGACAGGGTGGCACTGAAGCTTTCTTT.

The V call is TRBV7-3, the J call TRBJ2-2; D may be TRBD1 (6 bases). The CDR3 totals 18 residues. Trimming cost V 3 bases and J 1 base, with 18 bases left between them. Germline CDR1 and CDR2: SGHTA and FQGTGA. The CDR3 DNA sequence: TGTGCCAGCAGCTTGACAGGCCCTGGGTCTCTGAACACCGGGGAGCTGTTTTTT. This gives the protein CASSLTGPGSLNTGELFF.

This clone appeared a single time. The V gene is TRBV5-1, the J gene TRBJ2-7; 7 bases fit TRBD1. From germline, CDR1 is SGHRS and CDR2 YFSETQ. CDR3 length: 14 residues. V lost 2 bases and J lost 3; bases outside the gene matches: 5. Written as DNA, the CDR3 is TGCGCCAGCAGCTTAGGGGGCAGTTTCTACGAGCAGTACTTC. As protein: CASSLGGSFYEQYF.

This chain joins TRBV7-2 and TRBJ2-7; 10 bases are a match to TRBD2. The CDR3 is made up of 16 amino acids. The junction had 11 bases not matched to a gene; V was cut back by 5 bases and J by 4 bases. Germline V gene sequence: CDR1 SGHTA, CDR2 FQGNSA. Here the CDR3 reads CASSRSWSGGAYEQYF. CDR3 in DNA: TGTGCCAGCAGCCGCTCTTGGAGCGGGGGGGCTTACGAGCAGTACTTC.

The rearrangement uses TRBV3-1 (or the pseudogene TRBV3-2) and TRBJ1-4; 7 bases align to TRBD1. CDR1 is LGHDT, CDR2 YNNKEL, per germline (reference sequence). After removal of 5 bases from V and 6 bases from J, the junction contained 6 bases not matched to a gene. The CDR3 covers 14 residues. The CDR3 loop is CASSKGTDYEKLFF. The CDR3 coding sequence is TGTGCCAGCAGCAAGGGGACAGACTATGAAAAACTGTTTTTT.

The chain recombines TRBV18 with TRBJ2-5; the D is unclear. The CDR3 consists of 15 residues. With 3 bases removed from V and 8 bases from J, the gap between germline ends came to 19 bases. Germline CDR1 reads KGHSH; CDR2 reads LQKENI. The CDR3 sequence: CASSPDRPPGGTQYF. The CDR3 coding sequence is TGTGCCAGCTCACCTGATCGGCCCCCCGGTGGAACCCAGTACTTC.

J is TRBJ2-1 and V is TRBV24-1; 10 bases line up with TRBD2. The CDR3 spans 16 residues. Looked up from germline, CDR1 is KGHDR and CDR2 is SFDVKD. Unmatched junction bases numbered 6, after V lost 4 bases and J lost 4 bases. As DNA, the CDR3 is TGTGCCACCAGTGAGGCCGGGACTAGCGAATACAATGAGCAGTTCTTC. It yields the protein CATSEAGTSEYNEQFF.

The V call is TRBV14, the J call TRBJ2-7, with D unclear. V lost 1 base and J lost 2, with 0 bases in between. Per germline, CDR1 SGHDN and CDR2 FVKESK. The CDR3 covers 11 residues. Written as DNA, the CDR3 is TGTGCCAGCAGCCAAGCCTACGAGCAGTACTTC. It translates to CASSQAYEQYF.

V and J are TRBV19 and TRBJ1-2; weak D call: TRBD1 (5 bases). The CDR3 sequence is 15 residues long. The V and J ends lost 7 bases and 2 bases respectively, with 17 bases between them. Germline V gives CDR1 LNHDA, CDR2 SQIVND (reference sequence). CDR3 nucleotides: TGTGCCAGTAAAGAGGGGCAGAAGAAGAACTATGGCTACACCTTC. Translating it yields CASKEGQKKNYGYTF.

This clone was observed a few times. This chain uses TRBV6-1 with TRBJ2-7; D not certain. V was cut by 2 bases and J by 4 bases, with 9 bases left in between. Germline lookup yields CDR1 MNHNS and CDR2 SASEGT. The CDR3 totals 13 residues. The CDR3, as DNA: TGTGCCAGCAGTGAATTCCCAAATTACGAGCAGTACTTC. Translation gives CASSEFPNYEQYF.